Listed here are 32 T cell receptor beta chains from one sample, sequenced in a study of cytomegalovirus exposure and HLA in healthy donors. The PCR was carried out with 60 Vbeta primers and 13 Jbeta primers. The table came from immunoSEQ multiplex PCR; TCRdb's copy has only in-frame clones and leaves some out. Here the sample spans 100,000 to 150,000 clones, around 75% being singletons. The material sequenced was PBMCs. These receptors all come from a man aged 55 to 70 in good health and CMV-seropositive.

The rearrangement uses TRBV7-9 and TRBJ2-5; possibly TRBD1 for D (6 bases). Deletions cut 4 bases from V and 3 bases from J, with 12 bases between. The CDR3 extends over 14 amino acids. The germline gives CDR1 SEHNR, CDR2 FQNEAQ (reference sequence). CDR3 nucleotide sequence: TGTGCCAGCAGCTACAGGGATGTCAAAGAGACCCAGTACTTC. Translated: CASSYRDVKETQYF.

This chain uses TRBV6-5 with TRBJ1-2; 9 bases are a match to TRBD1. From germline, CDR1 is MNHEY and CDR2 SVGAGI. Trimming at V came to 0 bases and at J to 0 bases, leaving 2 bases not matched to a gene. This CDR3 is 16 amino acids long. DNA for the CDR3: TGTGCCAGCAGTTACTCCCGACAGGGGGCTAACTATGGCTACACCTTC. Protein: CASSYSRQGANYGYTF.

The gene calls are TRBV12-5 and TRBJ2-3; possibly TRBD1 for D (7 bases). CDR1 is LGHNT, CDR2 FRNRAP, per germline. Trimming pared 7 bases from V and 6 bases from J, leaving 14 bases between. This CDR3 contains 13 residues. The CDR3 sequence: CASVGAGGDTQYF. DNA for the CDR3: TGTGCTAGTGTTGGGGCAGGGGGGGATACGCAGTATTTT.

This clone was observed a single time. The J gene is TRBJ2-7, the V gene TRBV5-1; maybe TRBD2 (7 bases). V lost 0 bases and J 4 bases, leaving 11 bases between the germline ends. This CDR3 region has 14 residues. Germline-derived CDR1 and CDR2 are SGHRS and YFSETQ. As DNA, the CDR3 is TGCGCCAGCAGCTTGGAGGGGGGGTCGTACGAGCAGTACTTC. Protein: CASSLEGGSYEQYF.

There are a few counts of this clone. The chain recombines TRBV29-1 with TRBJ2-3, with D uncertain. V was pared by 7 bases and J by 6 bases, with 8 bases between. There are 10 residues in the CDR3. Germline values: CDR1 SQVTM, CDR2 ANQGSEA. The CDR3 is CSAEPDTQYF. CDR3 DNA sequence: TGCAGCGCCGAGCCCGATACGCAGTATTTT.

V usage is TRBV5-1 and J usage is TRBJ2-3; D is possibly TRBD2 (6 bases). The V end lost 0 bases, the J end lost 3 bases, and 14 bases lay between the germline ends. The germline V gene has CDR1 SGHRS and CDR2 YFSETQ. CDR3 size: 16 residues. As DNA, the CDR3 is TGCGCCAGCAGCTTGGGGTCCGGGAGTGAGACAGATACGCAGTATTTT. Its translation is CASSLGSGSETDTQYF.

The chain employs TRBV5-1 and TRBJ2-7; 8 positions agree with TRBD1. This CDR3 contains 14 residues. With V trimmed by 0 bases and J by 5 bases, 4 bases remained unmatched. Germline V lookup: CDR1 SGHRS, CDR2 YFSETQ. CDR3 DNA: TGCGCCAGCAGCTTGGGACAGGGGAACAACGAGCAGTACTTC. The encoded protein is CASSLGQGNNEQYF.

Concerning this clone: One end of the junction does not line up with germline, which may come from a read error. The V gene is TRBV9, the J gene TRBJ2-1, with TRBD1 identical over 8 bases. The CDR3 covers 13 residues. CDR1 and CDR2 from the germline V gene are SGDLS and YYNGEE. The CDR3 coding sequence is TGTGCCAGCAGCTCCAAAGACAGGGGAGAGCGGTTCTTC. Translated, it gives CASSSKDRGERFF. The variable domain in full, completed from reference TRBV9 and TRBJ2-1, reads DSGVTQTPKHLITATGQRVTLRCSPRSGDLSVYWYQQSLDQGLQFLIQYYNGEERAKGNILERFSAQQFPDLHSELNLSSLELGDSALYFCASSSKDRGERFFGPGTRLTVL.

The CDR3 nucleotides read TGTGCCAGCAGCGCTCGGGGGGAGGGAGTGGAGCAGTTCTTC. Translation: CASSARGEGVEQFF. This chain uses TRBV7-9 with TRBJ2-1, with 7 bases identical to TRBD2. J was trimmed by 10 bases and V by 5 bases; bases with no gene match: 11. The CDR3 covers 14 residues. Germline V gene lookup returns CDR1 SEHNR and CDR2 FQNEAQ (reference sequence).

V usage is TRBV5-4 and J usage is TRBJ2-1; D ambiguous. V lost 4 bases and J lost 8, with 13 bases in between. The CDR3 is 13 residues long. From germline, CDR1 is SGHNT and CDR2 YYREEE (reference sequence). CDR3 loop: CASSSISNDEQFF. The CDR3 DNA follows: TGTGCCAGCAGCAGTATTAGCAACGATGAGCAGTTCTTC.

This clone was detected a few times. V and J are TRBV5-4 and TRBJ1-5, with D hard to call. Trimming stripped 5 bases from V and 3 bases from J, with 6 bases between. There are 12 residues in the CDR3. Germline values: CDR1 SGHNT, CDR2 YYREEE (reference sequence). CDR3 DNA sequence: TGTGCCAGCAGGAGAGACAATCAGCCCCAGCATTTT. It encodes CASRRDNQPQHF.

This sequence joins TRBV2 and TRBJ2-1, with 8 positions matching TRBD2. The CDR3 extends over 15 amino acids. J was trimmed by 7 bases and V by 6 bases; bases with no gene match: 11. CDR1 and CDR2 (germline): SNHLY, FYNNEI. The CDR3 reads CASRLLAARGNEQFF. CDR3 coding DNA: TGTGCCAGCAGGCTACTAGCGGCAAGGGGGAATGAGCAGTTCTTC.

This clone was recorded a few times. The genes are TRBV10-3 and TRBJ2-7; a possible D gene is TRBD2 (6 bases). The CDR3 has 16 residues. From germline, CDR1 is ENHRY and CDR2 SYGVKD. Trimming shortened V by 0 bases and J by 2 bases, and 14 bases separated the two germline ends. This CDR3 reads CAISESAGRQTYEQYF. The CDR3 nucleotides are TGTGCCATCAGTGAGTCGGCGGGGCGACAAACCTACGAGCAGTACTTC.

The chain is built from TRBV6-1 and TRBJ1-2; TRBD1 agrees at 9 bases. Germline assignment: CDR1 MNHNS and CDR2 SASEGT. CDR3 size: 14 residues. The trim removed 4 bases at V and 6 bases at J, leaving 6 bases unmatched. CDR3 amino acids: CASSGGTGSDGYTF. CDR3 nucleotides: TGTGCCAGCAGTGGCGGGACAGGGTCTGATGGCTACACCTTC.

The V and J genes are TRBV28 and TRBJ1-5; 10 bases agree with TRBD1. Germline trimming cut 4 bases from V and 4 bases from J; bases unmatched to any gene: 7. This CDR3 is built from 16 residues. Germline V gene sequence: CDR1 MDHEN, CDR2 SYDVKM. CDR3 bases: TGTGCCAGCAGTTCCACGCCGGGACAGGGGAATCAGCCCCAGCATTTT. Protein: CASSSTPGQGNQPQHF.

In this sample, this clone turned up once. The rearrangement links TRBV5-1 to TRBJ2-2; TRBD2 matches 8 bases. Germline CDR1 SGHRS, CDR2 YFSETQ. This CDR3 is 16 amino acids long. The V gene end was trimmed by 0 bases and the J gene end by 6 bases; junction bases not matched to a gene: 7. In DNA, the CDR3 is TGCGCCAGCAGCTTGGTTGCGGGGGGTCCCTCCGGGGAGCTGTTTTTT. Encoded protein: CASSLVAGGPSGELFF.

CDR3: CASSPTGENIQYF. The CDR3 nucleotides read TGTGCCAGCAGCCCGACAGGGGAAAACATTCAGTACTTC. The gene calls are TRBV2 and TRBJ2-4; 8 bases map to TRBD1. This CDR3 spans 13 amino acids. J lost 5 bases, V lost 6 bases, and 3 bases had no gene match. Germline values: CDR1 SNHLY, CDR2 FYNNEI.

This chain joins TRBV5-4 and TRBJ1-4, with unresolved D. CDR3 size: 14 residues. CDR1 is SGHNT and CDR2 is YYREEE in the germline V gene (reference sequence). Trimming left V 0 bases short and J 5 bases short, with 8 bases between. Here the CDR3 reads CASSLAGYNEKLFF. The CDR3 DNA follows: TGTGCCAGCAGCTTGGCGGGGTACAATGAAAAACTGTTTTTT.

The chain employs TRBV13 and TRBJ1-3, with D perhaps TRBD1 (5 bases). Looked up from germline, CDR1 is PRHDT and CDR2 is FYEKMQ (reference sequence). The germline V and J ends were trimmed by 6 bases and 2 bases, with 8 bases remaining between them. This CDR3 is 13 amino acids long. The CDR3 reads CASRRGTGNTIYF. The CDR3 nucleotides read TGTGCCAGCAGAAGGGGAACTGGAAACACCATATATTTT.

This sequence joins TRBV30 and TRBJ2-1; D perhaps matches TRBD1 (6 bases). Germline CDR1 and CDR2: GTSNPN and SVGIG (reference sequence). CDR3 length: 14 residues. Trimming shortened V by 5 bases and J by 2 bases, and 13 bases separated the two germline ends. For the CDR3, the DNA is TGTGCCTGGCATAGGGGGACGCCCTACAATGAGCAGTTCTTC. Residues: CAWHRGTPYNEQFF.

V usage is TRBV7-3 and J usage is TRBJ2-7; 7 nucleotides match TRBD1. CDR3 length: 14 residues. The V segment lost 0 bases and the J segment 2 bases; nucleotides outside the gene matches: 1. CDR1 is SGHTA, CDR2 FQGTGA, per germline. CDR3 sequence (DNA): TGTGCCAGCAGCTTAACGCAGGGGGCCTACGAGCAGTACTTC. It is translated as CASSLTQGAYEQYF.

This clone was recorded a few times. This sequence joins TRBV28 and TRBJ2-3; TRBD1 matches at 7 bases. The CDR3 sequence is 14 residues long. The germline V gene encodes CDR1 MDHEN and CDR2 SYDVKM. With V trimmed by 5 bases and J by 1 base, 3 bases remained unmatched. This chain's CDR3 is CASSRDSGTDTQYF. The CDR3 DNA reads TGTGCCAGCAGTCGGGACAGTGGCACAGATACGCAGTATTTT.

There are a few counts of this clone. V gene TRBV7-6 combines with J gene TRBJ2-7; no clear D. Trimming pared 0 bases from V and 3 bases from J, leaving 6 bases between. This CDR3 region has 13 residues. Germline V CDR1 and CDR2: SGHVS, FNYEAQ. DNA of the CDR3: TGTGCCAGCAGCTTAGCCCAGTACTACGAGCAGTACTTC. Translating it yields CASSLAQYYEQYF.

The genes are TRBV7-8 and TRBJ2-7; possible D gene TRBD2, 6 bases. CDR3 length equals 16 residues. V was pared by 0 bases and J by 2 bases, with 14 bases between. The germline gives CDR1 SGHVS, CDR2 FQNEAQ. The CDR3 reads CASSLAPRDFPYEQYF. The CDR3 DNA reads as TGTGCCAGCAGCTTAGCCCCTCGGGACTTTCCCTACGAGCAGTACTTC.

This chain uses TRBV15 with TRBJ2-5; TRBD1 might be the D (5 bases). In germline, CDR1 is LNHNV, CDR2 YYDKDF (reference sequence). V lost 1 base, J lost 5 bases, and 17 bases lay in between. The CDR3 has 16 amino acids. In DNA, the CDR3 is TGTGCCACCAGCAGAGGTAATACTGGGGCCCTGGAGACCCAGTACTTC. Amino acid sequence: CATSRGNTGALETQYF.

This clone was found a few times. The chain carries TRBV6-6 and TRBJ2-7; 7 nucleotides agree with TRBD2. Looked up from germline, CDR1 is MNHNY and CDR2 is SVGAGI (reference sequence). The CDR3 has 16 residues. Trimming cost V 5 bases and J 2 bases; bases outside gene matches: 12. The CDR3 loop is CASSPKEGRGAYEQYF. The CDR3 nucleotides read TGTGCCAGCAGTCCCAAGGAGGGGAGGGGAGCCTACGAGCAGTACTTC.

The chain carries TRBV2 and TRBJ2-6; the match to TRBD1 covers 10 bases. Germline CDR1 and CDR2: SNHLY and FYNNEI. The CDR3 consists of 15 residues. J gave up 4 bases and V 7 bases, and 4 bases lay outside the gene matches. The CDR3 sequence: CASNRDRGGANVLTF. Here the CDR3 DNA reads TGTGCCAGCAACCGGGACAGGGGAGGGGCCAACGTCCTGACTTTC.

The chain has TRBV28 and TRBJ1-5; weak D call: TRBD1 (5 bases). Germline CDR1 is MDHEN and CDR2 is SYDVKM. This CDR3 has 16 residues. Between the trimmed V and J ends, which lost 6 bases and 0 bases, there was a span of 15 bases. CDR3 in amino acids: CASRLEAGYSNQPQHF. Here the CDR3 DNA reads TGTGCCAGCAGACTTGAGGCAGGGTATAGCAATCAGCCCCAGCATTTT. Based on the CDR3 plus reference TRBV28 and TRBJ1-5, the full variable domain is DVKVTQSSRYLVKRTGEKVFLECVQDMDHENMFWYRQDPGLGLRLIYFSYDVKMKEKGDIPEGYSVSREKKERFSLILESASTNQTSMYLCASRLEAGYSNQPQHFGDGTRLSIL.

This clone appeared many times. The gene calls are TRBV2 and TRBJ1-6, with 8 bases that match TRBD1. Losses at the gene ends were 10 bases for V and 10 bases for J; bases not matched to a gene: 6. This CDR3 comprises 12 residues. CDR1 and CDR2 (germline): SNHLY, FYNNEI. CDR3 DNA: TGTGCCACCCGGACAGGGAGCTCACCCCTCCACTTT. Amino acid sequence: CATRTGSSPLHF.

This rearrangement joins TRBV19 to TRBJ2-6, with 9 bases matching TRBD1. The germline V gene encodes CDR1 LNHDA and CDR2 SQIVND (reference sequence). The CDR3 has 17 residues. V shed 7 bases, J shed 0 bases, and the junction held 7 bases outside the gene matches. The CDR3 reads CASTRTGAFSGANVLTF. The CDR3, as DNA: TGTGCCAGTACCAGGACAGGGGCCTTCTCTGGGGCCAACGTCCTGACTTTC.

The chain is built from TRBV11-2 and TRBJ2-1; D may be TRBD2 (7 bases). The CDR3 is made up of 16 amino acids. Trimming took 6 bases from V and 3 from J, leaving 18 bases between them. Germline V lookup: CDR1 SGHAT, CDR2 FQNNGV. Here the CDR3 reads CASRGGGTLRYNEQFF. DNA of the CDR3: TGTGCCAGCAGAGGGGGGGGGACTCTTCGCTACAATGAGCAGTTCTTC.

This clone was counted only a few times. The rearrangement joins TRBV6-5 to TRBJ2-2, with 8 bases that match TRBD2. The trim removed 10 bases at V and 1 base at J, leaving 8 bases unmatched. Germline loops: CDR1 MNHEY, CDR2 SVGAGI. The CDR3 is 15 amino acids. CDR3 sequence (DNA): TGTGCCACCTCCCGAGCGGGGGAGAACACCGGGGAGCTGTTTTTT. Translating it yields CATSRAGENTGELFF.